This T cell receptor beta chain was sequenced during a study of T cell changes during pregnancy in multiple sclerosis. Generated by immunoSEQ multiplex PCR, the TCRdb table keeps only in-frame clones and is missing some. Seen here are about 57,000 clones, over 80% observed once, and the top ten hold 0.6% to 0.85%. V dropped 4 bases and J dropped 2; count of bases not matched to a gene: 9. The length of the CDR3 is 16 residues. Germline V CDR1 and CDR2: SGHTA, FQGTGA. Specimen: CD4+ T cells from peripheral blood mononuclear cells, collected in the third trimester of pregnancy. The clonotype originates from a female donor with multiple sclerosis, enrolled in a pregnancy study. V and J are TRBV7-3 and TRBJ2-3; 7 bases map to TRBD2. DNA of the CDR3: TGTGCCAGCAGCTCCCCAGCGGGGCCCTCCACAGATACGCAGTATTTT. This sequence encodes CASSSPAGPSTDTQYF.